This passage covers 31 T cell receptor beta chains from one sample sequenced in a study of response to subunit inactivated influenza vaccine. TCRdb re-analysed the RT-PCR reads in MiXCR, keeping a single row per CDR3 protein. This table holds about 500,000 distinct CDR3 sequences, 15% to 20% found once. Sequencing used CD4+ T cells sorted from PBMCs, obtained less than 30 months after vaccination. All receptors come from a man between 45 and 75 years old who received an inactivated influenza vaccine.

V usage is TRBV11-2 and J usage is TRBJ2-5; a possible D gene is TRBD1 (6 bases). The CDR3 runs to 13 residues. CDR1 SGHAT and CDR2 FQNNGV come from the germline V gene. Trimming removed 9 bases from V and 3 bases from J, with 14 bases in between. The CDR3 protein is CASRFWTEETQYF. CDR3 DNA: TGTGCCAGTCGGTTTTGGACAGAAGAGACCCAGTACTTC.

V usage is TRBV28 and J usage is TRBJ1-4; no definite D call. V lost 3 bases to trimming and J lost 2 bases, with 13 bases between them. This CDR3 has 16 amino acids. Germline CDR1 reads MDHEN; CDR2 reads SYDVKM. CDR3 residues: CASSLAALGTNEKLFF. The CDR3 nucleotides read TGTGCCAGCAGTTTGGCAGCCCTGGGGACTAATGAAAAACTGTTTTTT.

This clonotype was observed a few times. This CDR3 reads CASSPGEGRLETQYF. The CDR3 bases are TGTGCCAGCAGCCCCGGGGAGGGAAGATTAGAGACCCAGTACTTC. V is TRBV3-1 and J is TRBJ2-5, with 7 bases that match TRBD2. The germline V gene encodes CDR1 LGHDT and CDR2 YNNKEL (reference sequence). V was clipped by 4 bases and J by 4 bases; unmatched bases: 9. This CDR3 comprises 15 residues.

This clonotype appeared once. The rearrangement uses TRBV5-1 and TRBJ1-3; the D is unclear. This CDR3 is 15 amino acids long. Germline V CDR1 and CDR2: SGHRS, YFSETQ. Trimming pared 0 bases from V and 4 bases from J, leaving 11 bases between. The CDR3 loop is CASSLAGNGGNTIYF. CDR3 nucleotide sequence: TGCGCCAGCAGCTTGGCCGGGAATGGGGGAAACACCATATATTTT. Supplemented by reference TRBV5-1 and TRBJ1-3, the full variable domain reads KAGVTQTPRYLIKTRGQQVTLSCSPISGHRSVSWYQQTPGQGLQFLFEYFSETQRNKGNFPGRFSGRQFSNSRSEMNVSTLELGDSALYLCASSLAGNGGNTIYFGEGSWLTVV.

The gene calls are TRBV12-3 or TRBV12-4 and TRBJ2-1; 8 bases match TRBD2. V was clipped by 6 bases and J by 5 bases; unmatched bases: 12. The CDR3 loop spans 16 amino acids. The CDR3 loop reads CASSLRVGTRHNEQFF. CDR3 nucleotides: TGTGCCAGCAGCTTGAGGGTGGGGACTAGGCACAATGAGCAGTTCTTC.

As to this clonotype: Sequence at one end of the junction differs from germline and may be a read error. The CDR3 is CSGRKLAGAYEQYF. The DNA for the CDR3 is TGCAGTGGTAGAAAACTAGCGGGAGCTTACGAGCAGTACTTC. The chain combines TRBV20-1 with TRBJ2-7, with 11 positions matching TRBD2. The CDR3 has 14 amino acids. Germline V lookup: CDR1 DFQATT, CDR2 SNEGSKA (reference sequence).

This clonotype appeared a single time. This chain links TRBV10-2 with TRBJ1-1, with D hard to call. V was shortened by 6 bases and J by 3 bases, with 11 bases between the two germline ends. CDR3 length: 13 residues. Per germline, CDR1 WSHSY and CDR2 SAAADI. The CDR3 sequence: CASSQNQDTEAFF. CDR3 coding DNA: TGCGCCAGCAGCCAGAACCAGGACACTGAAGCTTTCTTT.

The chain recombines TRBV7-9 with TRBJ1-4, with a tentative D call TRBD1 (5 bases). The CDR3 loop spans 17 amino acids. Germline lookup yields CDR1 SEHNR and CDR2 FQNEAQ (reference sequence). V gave up 6 bases and J gave up 4 bases, with 21 bases separating them. CDR3 in DNA: TGTGCCAGCAGACGCACTCCGAAGGGAAGGGGTAATGAAAAACTGTTTTTT. Translated: CASRRTPKGRGNEKLFF.

This clonotype was detected a few times. The rearrangement uses TRBV18 and TRBJ2-7, with 9 bases that match TRBD1. CDR3 length: 14 amino acids. J gave up 9 bases and V 5 bases, and 11 bases lay outside the gene matches. In germline, CDR1 is KGHSH, CDR2 LQKENI. CDR3 region: CASSSPGQGYRQYF. Here the CDR3 DNA reads TGTGCCAGCTCATCTCCGGGACAGGGCTACCGGCAGTACTTC.

The genes are TRBV25-1 and TRBJ2-2; D may be TRBD1 (5 bases). The V gene lost 9 bases and the J gene lost 8 bases, with 16 bases spanning the gap. This CDR3 spans 13 amino acids. Germline assignment: CDR1 MGHDK and CDR2 SYGVNS. DNA for the CDR3: TGTGCCAGTAGGGGTAACGGCCCTGGGGAGCTGTTTTTT. Its translation is CASRGNGPGELFF.

This clonotype was seen only a few times. The chain recombines TRBV24-1 with TRBJ1-4; 7 nucleotides line up with TRBD1. The germline V gene has CDR1 KGHDR and CDR2 SFDVKD. V lost 3 bases and J lost 5; bases outside the gene matches: 5. The CDR3 extends over 15 amino acids. The CDR3 nucleotides read TGTGCCACCAGTGATAGTCAGGGGGGAAATGAAAAACTGTTTTTT. Amino acids: CATSDSQGGNEKLFF.

The chain combines TRBV5-1 with TRBJ2-1; TRBD2 matches 15 bases. J was trimmed by 7 bases and V by 4 bases; bases with no gene match: 6. This CDR3 region has 16 residues. CDR1 and CDR2 from the germline V gene are SGHRS and YFSETQ. CDR3 protein: CASSTGTSGRLNEQFF. Here the CDR3 DNA reads TGCGCCAGCAGCACGGGGACTAGCGGGAGGCTTAATGAGCAGTTCTTC.

In its sample, this clonotype was seen a few times. The genes are TRBV7-9 and TRBJ2-1; 8 bases align to TRBD2. Trimming removed 5 bases from V and 4 bases from J; junction bases left unmatched: 13. Germline CDR1 and CDR2: SEHNR and FQNEAQ (reference sequence). This CDR3 spans 17 amino acids. Written as DNA, the CDR3 is TGTGCCAGCAGCCCTAGGAGCGGGGGCCTTACTTACAATGAGCAGTTCTTC. Translated: CASSPRSGGLTYNEQFF.

Comments on this clonotype: Because the CDR3's place on the DNA is in doubt, the DNA is left out and the CDR3 is given as listed by TCRdb. CDR3 residues: CASSSSDSSRGYTF. The J gene is TRBJ1-2, the V gene TRBV6-5. The length of the CDR3 is 14 amino acids, counting both ends. Germline loops: CDR1 MNHEY, CDR2 SVGAGI.

This clonotype was counted a few times. The V call is TRBV6-5, the J call TRBJ2-3; D not resolved. This CDR3 spans 15 amino acids. Per the germline V gene, CDR1 is MNHEY and CDR2 is SVGAGI. V gave up 2 bases and J gave up 1 base, with 10 bases separating them. CDR3 region: CASSYRTPRTDTQYF. In nucleotides, the CDR3 is TGTGCCAGCAGTTACCGGACCCCCCGCACAGATACGCAGTATTTT.

This clonotype was counted a few times. The V and J genes are TRBV30 and TRBJ2-3; D possibly corresponds to TRBD2 (5 bases). The CDR3 contains 15 residues. V shed 1 base and J shed 1 base, with 12 bases lying between them. CDR1 GTSNPN and CDR2 SVGIG come from the germline V gene (reference sequence). In DNA, the CDR3 is TGTGCCTGGAGTGCTATAGCGCCACGCACAGATACGCAGTATTTT. Translating gives CAWSAIAPRTDTQYF. The whole variable domain, remainder taken from reference TRBV30 and TRBJ2-3, is SQTIHQWPATLVQPVGSPLSLECTVEGTSNPNLYWYRQAAGRGLQLLFYSVGIGQISSEVPQNLSASRPQDRQFILSSKKLLLSDSGFYLCAWSAIAPRTDTQYFGPGTRLTVL.

The chain employs TRBV4-2 and TRBJ2-1; D is tentatively TRBD1 or TRBD2 (6 bases each). V gave up 3 bases and J gave up 2 bases, with 17 bases separating them. This CDR3 comprises 17 residues. The germline CDR1 and CDR2 sequences are LGHNA and YNFKEQ. The CDR3 is CASSHLPVGGPYNEQFF. CDR3 in DNA: TGTGCCAGCAGCCACCTACCGGTCGGGGGCCCCTACAATGAGCAGTTCTTC.

The V gene is TRBV4-2, the J gene TRBJ2-1; 8 positions agree with TRBD2. The J segment lost 2 bases and the V segment lost 2 bases, leaving 2 bases of the junction unmatched. Germline values: CDR1 LGHNA, CDR2 YNFKEQ. The CDR3 spans 15 residues. CDR3 sequence reads: CASSQQRGPYNEQFF. CDR3 DNA sequence: TGTGCCAGCAGCCAACAGCGGGGGCCCTACAATGAGCAGTTCTTC.

This clonotype appeared many times. This chain joins TRBV7-8 and TRBJ2-1; tentatively, D is TRBD1 (7 bases). Trimming shortened V by 5 bases and J by 10 bases, and 9 bases separated the two germline ends. CDR3 size: 11 residues. Germline CDR1 is SGHVS and CDR2 is FQNEAQ. The CDR3 coding sequence is TGTGCCAGCAGCCCAGGGGGGGAGCAGTTCTTC. It specifies CASSPGGEQFF.

The J gene is TRBJ1-4, the V gene TRBV20-1, with D perhaps TRBD1 (6 bases). The CDR3 length is 14 residues. V dropped 2 bases and J dropped 12 bases, with 19 bases sitting between them. CDR1 DFQATT and CDR2 SNEGSKA come from the germline V gene (reference sequence). CDR3 region: CSARQTGRKGELFF. CDR3 sequence (DNA): TGCAGTGCTAGACAGACAGGACGGAAAGGGGAACTGTTTTTT.

This clonotype was seen at least ten times. The chain couples TRBV15 to TRBJ2-4; no definite D call. Trimming removed 8 bases at V and 0 bases at J, with 8 bases between. Germline lookup yields CDR1 LNHNV and CDR2 YYDKDF (reference sequence). CDR3 length equals 13 residues. This CDR3 reads CATHDLAKNIQYF. For the CDR3, the DNA is TGTGCCACCCACGACCTAGCCAAAAACATTCAGTACTTC.

This clonotype was observed a few times. V gene TRBV29-1 combines with J gene TRBJ1-1, with TRBD1 matching over 7 bases. V was pared by 5 bases and J by 1 base, with 4 bases of the junction left unmatched. The CDR3 consists of 13 residues. From germline, CDR1 is SQVTM and CDR2 ANQGSEA. Written as DNA, the CDR3 is TGCAGCGTTCCGGGACAGAAGAACACTGAAGCTTTCTTT. This codes for CSVPGQKNTEAFF.

V is TRBV4-1 and J is TRBJ2-7, with 9 bases identical to TRBD2. V was pared by 6 bases and J by 2 bases, with 11 bases of the junction left unmatched. This CDR3 region has 16 residues. Germline V gene sequence: CDR1 MGHRA, CDR2 YSYEKL. The CDR3: CASRRAGGRLAYEQYF. CDR3 bases: TGCGCCAGCAGGAGGGCGGGGGGGCGTCTTGCCTACGAGCAGTACTTC.

This clonotype has more than one count but fewer than ten. The chain carries TRBV11-2 and TRBJ2-6, with D perhaps matching TRBD1 (7 bases). The CDR3 has 17 residues. V was clipped by 4 bases and J by 2 bases, with 15 bases between them. The V gene's germline CDR1 is SGHAT and CDR2 FQNNGV. The CDR3 nucleotides read TGTGCCAGCAGCTCGCGACAGGGAGGCCCTGGGGCCAACGTCCTGACTTTC. It encodes CASSSRQGGPGANVLTF.

The rearrangement links TRBV3-1 to TRBJ2-1; 8 bases align to TRBD2. Germline V gene lookup returns CDR1 LGHDT and CDR2 YNNKEL (reference sequence). The ends lost 0 bases at V and 4 bases at J; junction bases unmatched: 8. The CDR3 runs to 17 residues. CDR3 nucleotides: TGTGCCAGCAGCCAAGAAGTATCCGGGGGGGTTTACAATGAGCAGTTCTTC. Protein product: CASSQEVSGGVYNEQFF.

The DNA for the CDR3 is TGTGCCAGCAGCGACGGGACTAGGGGCAATGAGCAGTTCTTC. This translates into CASSDGTRGNEQFF. V is TRBV7-7 and J is TRBJ2-1, with 8 bases aligning to TRBD2. The trim removed 5 bases at V and 6 bases at J, leaving 6 bases unmatched. CDR3 length: 14 amino acids. CDR1 is SSHAT, CDR2 FNYEAQ, per germline (reference sequence).

This clonotype was counted between two and nine times. The chain recombines TRBV20-1 with TRBJ1-5; D is undetermined. The germline V gene encodes CDR1 DFQATT and CDR2 SNEGSKA (reference sequence). The ends were cut back, 5 bases at V and 3 bases at J, with 14 bases in the middle. The CDR3 is made up of 14 amino acids. CDR3 in DNA: TGCAGTGCTGGGTCCCCGGGGAACAATCAGCCCCAGCATTTT. Amino acid sequence: CSAGSPGNNQPQHF.

This clonotype has more than one count but fewer than ten. This chain uses TRBV24-1 with TRBJ2-3, with TRBD2 as a possible D gene (5 bases). CDR1 KGHDR and CDR2 SFDVKD come from the germline V gene. This CDR3 spans 12 amino acids. Deletions cut 0 bases from V and 8 bases from J, with 5 bases between. The CDR3 coding sequence is TGTGCCACCAGTGATTTGCGGGGTACGCAGTATTTT. Translated: CATSDLRGTQYF.

The J gene is TRBJ2-2, the V gene TRBV12-3 or TRBV12-4; D uncertain. The CDR3 has 13 residues. V lost 5 bases and J 6 bases, leaving 10 bases between the germline ends. CDR3 nucleotides: TGTGCCAGCAGTCCCTTAGGGTCCGGGGAGCTGTTTTTT. Translation: CASSPLGSGELFF.

In its sample, this clonotype was seen many times. The V call is TRBV5-1, the J call TRBJ2-2; D perhaps matches TRBD1 (5 bases). Per the germline V gene, CDR1 is SGHRS and CDR2 is YFSETQ. The CDR3 length is 15 residues. V was clipped by 0 bases and J by 6 bases, with 12 bases between them. As DNA, the CDR3 is TGCGCCAGCAGCTTGGTACAAGGGGCCGCCGGGGAGCTGTTTTTT. Protein product: CASSLVQGAAGELFF.

This clonotype came up a few times. The chain recombines TRBV10-3 with TRBJ2-5; no clear D gene. CDR3 length equals 13 residues. Germline V lookup: CDR1 ENHRY, CDR2 SYGVKD. Between the trimmed V and J ends, which lost 6 bases and 1 base, there was a span of 9 bases. CDR3 nucleotide sequence: TGTGCCATCAGGCCCGGGTCCCAAGAGACCCAGTACTTC. It is translated as CAIRPGSQETQYF.